A selection of T cell receptor beta chains follows, all from one sample in a study of T cells in Graves' hyperthyroidism and ophthalmopathy. TCRdb recomputed calls from the multiplex PCR reads with MiXCR, one row per CDR3 protein. The table shows hundreds of thousands of distinct CDR3 sequences, with approximately 19% occurring only once. Input material: blood. The receptors come from a woman aged 50 to 60 with Graves' hyperthyroidism that later progressed to Graves' ophthalmopathy. The CDR3 runs from the conserved cysteine through the conserved F or W. Fields, in order: D gene, V gene, J gene, clone size, CDR3 DNA, CDR3 protein. A D gene is named only where the DNA matches it firmly. Not all rows give a size; the values are once, few, many and, for expanded clones, a class.

>-|TRBV19|TRBJ1-5|few
TGTGCTGCGGGCAGTGAGAAGCCCCAGCATTTT
CAAGSEKPQHF
>-|TRBV7-9|TRBJ2-1|-
TGTGCCAGCAGCTTAATGGGGCAGGGACCGGGGGATGAGCAGTTCTTC
CASSLMGQGPGDEQFF
>-|TRBV10-3|TRBJ2-3|many
TGTGCCATCAGTGAGACCACAGATACGCAGTATTTT
CAISETTDTQYF
>-|TRBV5-1|TRBJ2-2|many
TGCGCCAGCAGCCAGTGGGACACCTTGGGAACCGGGGAGCTGTTTTTT
CASSQWDTLGTGELFF
>TRBD2|TRBV12-3/TRBV12-4|TRBJ2-7|many
TGTGCCAGCGTGGGGGGGGAGGGCGAGCAGTACTTC
CASVGGEGEQYF
>-|TRBV5-6|TRBJ1-5|-
TGTGCCAGCAGCTTAACAGCCACGGACAATCAGCCCCAGCATTTT
CASSLTATDNQPQHF
>TRBD1|TRBV6-2/TRBV6-3|TRBJ2-5|-
TGTGCCAGCAGTTCCCAGGGGGCAGAGACCCAGTACTTC
CASSSQGAETQYF
>-|TRBV20-1|TRBJ1-5|many
TGCAGTGCTAGAGCCCGGACACCCCACGGGGCTCAGCCCCAGCATTTT
CSARARTPHGAQPQHF
>TRBD1|TRBV6-2/TRBV6-3|TRBJ2-5|-
TGTGCCAGCAGTTACCGAGGAAGGGGGCCACAAGAGACCCAGTACTTC
CASSYRGRGPQETQYF
>TRBD1|TRBV11-3|TRBJ2-4|-
TGTGCCAGCAGCTTAGAAGGGACAGGAAAAAACATTCAGTACTTC
CASSLEGTGKNIQYF
>-|TRBV10-3|TRBJ2-2|many
TGTGCCATCAGTGAAGGGCCTGGCGGGGAGCTGTTTTTT
CAISEGPGGELFF
>-|TRBV29-1|TRBJ2-1|-
TGCAGCGTTGTTGCTCTGGGGGGTGTGGGCAATGAGCAGTTCTTC
CSVVALGGVGNEQFF
>-|TRBV2|TRBJ2-2|many
TGTGCCAGCAAGCCGACAGTCCGGAAGGCCGGGGAGCTGTTTTTT
CASKPTVRKAGELFF
>-|TRBV7-2|TRBJ1-4|many
TGTGCCAGCAGCTTCCGGGACCACCGATGGGCTGAAAAACTGTTTTTT
CASSFRDHRWAEKLFF
>TRBD1|TRBV5-1|TRBJ1-6|-
TGCGCCGGCAGCCCCCTACAGGGGGTTGATTCACCCCTCCACTTT
CAGSPLQGVDSPLHF
>-|TRBV7-9|TRBJ2-7|-
TGTGCCAGCACCCCGATGGCAGGGGCCTACGAGCAGTACTTC
CASTPMAGAYEQYF
>TRBD1|TRBV6-1|TRBJ1-5|few
TGTGCCAGCACACAGGGGGATGGCAATCAGCCCCAGCATTTT
CASTQGDGNQPQHF
>TRBD2|TRBV20-1|TRBJ2-3|few
TGCAGTGCACAGACTAGCAGTAGCACAGATACGCAGTATTTT
CSAQTSSSTDTQYF
>-|TRBV7-2|TRBJ2-1|many
TGTGCCAGCAGCTTAGGGGTGACAGCCTACAATGAGCAGTTCTTC
CASSLGVTAYNEQFF
>TRBD1|TRBV11-1|TRBJ1-5|many
TGTGCCAGCAGCCCCGGGACAGGGCTCAATCAGCCCCAGCATTTT
CASSPGTGLNQPQHF
>-|TRBV25-1|TRBJ1-2|-
TGTGCCAGCGGGGAGCCCGGGACGGTGGTCGGTAACTATGGCTACACCTTC
CASGEPGTVVGNYGYTF
>-|TRBV11-2|TRBJ1-1|many
TGTGCCAGCAGCTTAGATAGTGAGGCAGAAGGCACTGAAGCTTTCTTT
CASSLDSEAEGTEAFF
>-|TRBV6-1|TRBJ2-2|-
TGTGCCAGCAGCCGGGGACGGAATGCCGGGGAGCTGTTTTTT
CASSRGRNAGELFF
>TRBD1|TRBV27|TRBJ2-7|few
TGTGCCAGCAGTAAACGGACAGGGGGCATCGACGAGCAGTACTTC
CASSKRTGGIDEQYF
>TRBD1|TRBV6-9|TRBJ2-7|-
TGTGCCAGCAGTTTCCCGAGACAGGGGGCTTGGGAGCAGTACTTC
CASSFPRQGAWEQYF
>-|TRBV20-1|TRBJ2-5|few
TGCAGTGCTAGAAGTAGGGCCCTTCTGCAAGAGACCCAGTACTTC
CSARSRALLQETQYF
>-|TRBV5-1|TRBJ1-2|-
TGCGCCAGCAGTACAGCCCCGGGGAGCCTTGGCTACACCTTC
CASSTAPGSLGYTF
>-|TRBV11-2|TRBJ2-3|many
TGTGCCAGCAGCCGCGGGACTACAGATACGCAGTATTTT
CASSRGTTDTQYF
>-|TRBV3-1|TRBJ2-7|many
TGTGCCAGCAGCCAAGAGGCAGTATTCTACGAGCAGTACTTC
CASSQEAVFYEQYF